The present TCR beta chain was sequenced within a study of cytomegalovirus exposure and HLA in healthy donors. Overall study results and limits: In a later analysis, DRB1 alleles had the most associated TCRs; HLA-C alleles the fewest.

Concerning this clone itself: Its cognate antigen is unknown.

In the PCR, 60 Vbeta and 13 Jbeta primers were used. Only in-frame clones appear in the TCRdb table, and some are missing; sequencing was by immunoSEQ multiplex PCR. Of 100,000 or so clones listed, 75% to 90% were seen once; the top ten hold roughly 6.9%. Per the germline V gene, CDR1 is SGHRS and CDR2 is YFSETQ. Trimming left V 5 bases short and J 5 bases short, with 13 bases between. This CDR3 region has 14 residues. The chain is built from TRBV5-1 and TRBJ2-2; D remains ambiguous. The sequenced sample consisted of PBMCs. This sequence was found in a man between 25 and 39 years old in good health and CMV-seropositive. As DNA, the CDR3 is TGCGCCAGCAGAAGAGTAGCTGTGACCGGGGAGCTGTTTTTT. Residues: CASRRVAVTGELFF.